The rows below give T cell receptor beta chains drawn from one sample of a study of a mutant IDH1 vaccine in newly diagnosed glioma. Repertoires were generated with immunoSEQ multiplex PCR, while TCRdb's copy carries only in-frame clones and drops some. The sample has roughly 60,000 clones, approximately 85% seen once. These receptors have no identified antigens. The sequencing used PBMCs, collected from a glioma patient whose treatment included an IDH1 peptide vaccine. The receptors were sampled from a man younger than 45 with glioma. Each CDR3 is given with its conserved first and last residue. The order of the fields is V gene, clone size, J gene, D gene, CDR3 protein, CDR3 DNA. The D gene is left open where the match is weak. Clone size is given for some rows only: seen once, a few or many times, or a class if the clone is expanded.

>TRBV19|NA|TRBJ2-2|NA
CATKNRATANTGELFF
TGTGCCACTAAAAACCGGGCGACAGCGAACACCGGGGAGCTGTTTTTT
>TRBV11-2|NA|TRBJ2-1|TRBD2
CGSEGSGGVYNEQFF
TGTGGCTCAGAGGGTAGCGGGGGGGTCTACAATGAGCAGTTCTTC
>TRBV5-1|NA|TRBJ2-1|NA
CASSSDGSSYNEQFF
TGCGCCAGCAGCTCCGACGGGAGCTCCTACAATGAGCAGTTCTTC
>TRBV6-6|NA|TRBJ2-5|TRBD2
CASRPGTSGSEETQYF
TGTGCCAGCAGGCCCGGGACTAGCGGGTCCGAAGAGACCCAGTACTTC
>TRBV27|NA|TRBJ2-1|TRBD2
CASSLLLTRGGVNYNEQFF
TGTGCCAGCAGTTTACTCTTGACCCGCGGGGGGGTAAATTACAATGAGCAGTTCTTC
>TRBV2|NA|TRBJ1-2|NA
CASSEVGINYGYTF
TGTGCCAGCAGTGAAGTGGGCATTAACTATGGCTACACCTTC
>TRBV5-4|NA|TRBJ2-3|NA
CASSPPGAATDTQYF
TGTGCCAGCAGCCCCCCTGGGGCAGCCACAGATACGCAGTATTTT
>TRBV7-9|once|TRBJ1-6|TRBD1
CASSPRTGGYNSPLHF
TGTGCCAGCAGCCCCCGGACAGGGGGATATAATTCACCCCTCCACTTT
>TRBV5-6|few|TRBJ1-1|NA
CASSVGLWTEAFF
TGTGCCAGCAGCGTAGGCCTCTGGACTGAAGCTTTCTTT
>TRBV5-1|NA|TRBJ2-2|NA
CASSALTSAGELFF
TGCGCCAGCAGCGCCTTAACTTCGGCCGGGGAGCTGTTTTTT
>TRBV19|few|TRBJ1-1|NA
CASSIHRDWAFF
TGTGCCAGTAGTATTCACAGGGATTGGGCTTTCTTT
>TRBV5-8|few|TRBJ2-6|NA
CASKRESSGANVLTF
TGTGCCAGCAAGCGAGAGTCCTCTGGGGCCAACGTCCTGACTTTC
>TRBV12-5|NA|TRBJ1-3|NA
CASGSGTKSSGNTIYF
TGTGCTAGTGGGTCCGGGACCAAGAGCTCTGGAAACACCATATATTTT
>TRBV10-3|NA|TRBJ2-1|TRBD1
CAISEGQGYNEQFF
TGTGCCATCAGCGAGGGACAGGGTTACAATGAGCAGTTCTTC
>TRBV28|NA|TRBJ2-5|NA
CASSTPARETQYF
TGTGCCAGCAGTACTCCTGCAAGAGAGACCCAGTACTTC
>TRBV7-9|NA|TRBJ1-4|NA
CASSSRRRGFDEKLFF
TGTGCCAGCAGCTCGAGGCGGAGGGGATTCGATGAAAAACTGTTTTTT
>TRBV7-6|NA|TRBJ1-1|NA
CASSLAPEGRNTEAFF
TGTGCCAGCAGCTTAGCGCCAGAGGGAAGGAACACTGAAGCTTTCTTT
>TRBV9|few|TRBJ1-1|NA
CASSVVGGPMNTEAFF
TGTGCCAGCAGCGTAGTAGGAGGGCCCATGAACACTGAAGCTTTCTTT
>TRBV14|NA|TRBJ2-7|NA
CASSQGPRDTSSYEQYF
TGTGCCAGCAGCCAAGGTCCCCGAGACACGAGCTCCTACGAGCAGTACTTC
>TRBV6-1|NA|TRBJ1-2|TRBD1
CASSEYGRQGDGYTF
TGTGCCAGCAGTGAATACGGAAGACAGGGTGATGGCTACACCTTC